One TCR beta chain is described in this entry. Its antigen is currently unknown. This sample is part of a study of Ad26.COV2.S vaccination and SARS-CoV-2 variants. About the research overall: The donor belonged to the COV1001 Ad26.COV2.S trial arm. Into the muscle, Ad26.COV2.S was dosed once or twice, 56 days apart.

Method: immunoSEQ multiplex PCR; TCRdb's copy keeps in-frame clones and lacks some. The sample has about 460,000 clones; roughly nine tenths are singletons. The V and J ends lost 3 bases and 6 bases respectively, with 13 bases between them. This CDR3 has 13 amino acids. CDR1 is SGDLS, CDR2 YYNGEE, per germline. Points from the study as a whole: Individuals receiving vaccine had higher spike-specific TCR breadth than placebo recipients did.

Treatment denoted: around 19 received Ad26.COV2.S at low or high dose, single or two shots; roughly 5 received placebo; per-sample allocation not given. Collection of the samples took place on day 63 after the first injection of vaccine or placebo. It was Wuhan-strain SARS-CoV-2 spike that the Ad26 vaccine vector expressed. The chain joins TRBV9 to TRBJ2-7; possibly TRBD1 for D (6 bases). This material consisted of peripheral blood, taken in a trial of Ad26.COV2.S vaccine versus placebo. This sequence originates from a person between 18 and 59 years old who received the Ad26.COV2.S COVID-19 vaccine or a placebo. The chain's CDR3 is CASSAGHRGEQYF. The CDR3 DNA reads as TGTGCCAGCAGCGCGGGACACAGAGGCGAGCAGTACTTC.